One and the same sample provided the 20 T cell receptor beta chains below, sequenced in a study of blood T cell repertoires in COVID-19. The table came from immunoSEQ multiplex PCR; TCRdb's copy has only in-frame clones and leaves some out. The table records around 300,000 clones, approximately 90% of them present only once. The sample comprised PBMCs or T cells enriched from blood (not recorded which). All receptors come from a woman between 18 and 30 years old who had recovered from COVID-19.

The V gene is TRBV5-1, the J gene TRBJ2-7, with TRBD1 matching over 8 bases. The junction had 5 bases not matched to a gene; V was cut back by 7 bases and J by 5 bases. There are 12 residues in the CDR3. The germline gives CDR1 SGHRS, CDR2 YFSETQ. The CDR3 region is CASRQGADEQYF. CDR3 in DNA: TGCGCCAGCCGCCAGGGGGCGGACGAGCAGTACTTC.

The genes are TRBV28 and TRBJ1-1; tentative D call: TRBD1 (5 bases). The germline V gene encodes CDR1 MDHEN and CDR2 SYDVKM. The CDR3 sequence is 16 residues long. V dropped 5 bases and J dropped 3 bases, with 19 bases sitting between them. The CDR3 protein is CASSTPGGIGDTEAFF. For the CDR3, the DNA is TGTGCCAGCAGTACCCCCGGGGGGATCGGGGACACTGAAGCTTTCTTT.

The V gene is TRBV5-1, the J gene TRBJ1-3; TRBD1 is a possible D gene (5 bases). This CDR3 has 14 residues. CDR1 and CDR2 from the germline V gene are SGHRS and YFSETQ. V lost 5 bases, J lost 0 bases, and 9 bases lay in between. The CDR3 protein is CASREGSSGNTIYF. CDR3 coding DNA: TGCGCCAGCAGGGAGGGGAGCTCTGGAAACACCATATATTTT. Filled out from reference TRBV5-1 and TRBJ1-3, the complete variable domain reads KAGVTQTPRYLIKTRGQQVTLSCSPISGHRSVSWYQQTPGQGLQFLFEYFSETQRNKGNFPGRFSGRQFSNSRSEMNVSTLELGDSALYLCASREGSSGNTIYFGEGSWLTVV.

The genes are TRBV22-1 and TRBJ1-2. TRBV22-1 is an annotated pseudogene. This CDR3 comprises 16 residues. The CDR3 reads CPGSGPRRENNYGYTF. The CDR3 DNA is TGTCCTGGGAGCGGCCCACGTCGGGAGAACAACTATGGCTACACCTTC.

This chain uses TRBV11-2 with TRBJ2-7; TRBD1 agrees at 8 bases. The CDR3 contains 14 residues. The germline gives CDR1 SGHAT, CDR2 FQNNGV. Trimming took 5 bases from V and 0 from J; bases not matched to a gene: 3. The CDR3 bases are TGTGCCAGCAGCCCGGACAGGGTCTCCTACGAGCAGTACTTC. Amino acid sequence: CASSPDRVSYEQYF.

This sequence joins TRBV4-2 and TRBJ1-2, with a tentative D call TRBD1 (5 bases). In germline, CDR1 is LGHNA, CDR2 YNFKEQ. The CDR3 contains 16 residues. Trimming took 0 bases from V and 0 from J, leaving 11 bases between them. CDR3: CASSQDSGGANYGYTF. CDR3 DNA: TGTGCCAGCAGCCAAGATTCGGGGGGGGCTAACTATGGCTACACCTTC.

The chain links TRBV10-3 to TRBJ1-2; the D gene is possibly TRBD1 (5 bases). The CDR3 length is 19 residues. With 4 bases removed from V and 3 bases from J, the gap between germline ends came to 27 bases. The germline CDR1 and CDR2 sequences are ENHRY and SYGVKD. CDR3 loop: CAISVPPPGHFSGDYGYTF. The DNA of the CDR3 is TGTGCCATCAGTGTCCCTCCACCCGGACATTTCTCGGGTGACTATGGCTACACCTTC.

This clone was seen once. V is TRBV20-1 and J is TRBJ2-1; 7 bases agree with TRBD2. This CDR3 spans 15 amino acids. Germline V gene data show CDR1 as DFQATT and CDR2 as SNEGSKA (reference sequence). V trimming: 3 bases; J trimming: 2 bases; junction bases outside the gene matches: 7. The CDR3 region has the DNA TGCAGTGCTAGTCCGGGACTACCACCCTACAATGAGCAGTTCTTC. This codes for CSASPGLPPYNEQFF.

The chain carries TRBV28 and TRBJ1-1; no clear D gene. The germline CDR1 and CDR2 sequences are MDHEN and SYDVKM. V lost 5 bases to trimming and J lost 1 base, with 14 bases between them. CDR3 length equals 15 residues. The CDR3 spells CASSVPGRGNTEAFF. The CDR3 region has the DNA TGTGCCAGCAGTGTCCCGGGGAGAGGGAACACTGAAGCTTTCTTT. The whole variable domain, filled in from reference TRBV28 and TRBJ1-1, reads DVKVTQSSRYLVKRTGEKVFLECVQDMDHENMFWYRQDPGLGLRLIYFSYDVKMKEKGDIPEGYSVSREKKERFSLILESASTNQTSMYLCASSVPGRGNTEAFFGQGTRLTVV.

This rearrangement joins TRBV2 to TRBJ1-5; the D is unclear. V was pared by 3 bases and J by 0 bases, with 15 bases between. Looked up from germline, CDR1 is SNHLY and CDR2 is FYNNEI. The CDR3 runs to 17 residues. CDR3 sequence (DNA): TGTGCCAGCAGTGACCCCCGAGGGCCCCATAGCAATCAGCCCCAGCATTTT. This encodes CASSDPRGPHSNQPQHF.

The V call is TRBV11-3, the J call TRBJ2-7; 8 bases are a match to TRBD2. V shed 5 bases, J shed 7 bases, and the junction held 1 base outside the gene matches. The CDR3 extends over 11 amino acids. Germline CDR1 and CDR2: SGHNT and YENEEA. DNA for the CDR3: TGTGCCAGCAGCCGCGGGAGGGAGCAGTACTTC. Amino acids: CASSRGREQYF.

The V call is TRBV6-5, the J call TRBJ1-1, with D unclear. V was trimmed by 6 bases and J by 1 base, leaving 12 bases between them. The CDR3 has 14 residues. Germline V gene data show CDR1 as MNHEY and CDR2 as SVGAGI. CDR3 residues: CASSTPSGNTEAFF. As DNA, the CDR3 is TGTGCCAGCAGCACCCCATCGGGGAACACTGAAGCTTTCTTT.

The CDR3 loop reads CASSEWGTGAAYEQYF. The CDR3 DNA is TGTGCCAGCAGTGAATGGGGGACAGGGGCTGCCTACGAGCAGTACTTC. The rearrangement uses TRBV6-1 and TRBJ2-7, with 10 bases that match TRBD1. This CDR3 is 16 amino acids long. Trimming took 2 bases from V and 2 from J; bases not matched to a gene: 6. The V gene's germline CDR1 is MNHNS and CDR2 SASEGT.

The chain combines TRBV7-9 with TRBJ2-2; 8 nucleotides align to TRBD1. This CDR3 has 16 residues. J lost 9 bases, V lost 5 bases, and 14 bases had no gene match. CDR1 and CDR2 from the germline V gene are SEHNR and FQNEAQ (reference sequence). The CDR3 sequence: CASSEGTGVSPRELFF. DNA for the CDR3: TGTGCCAGCAGCGAGGGGACAGGCGTGTCCCCCCGGGAGCTGTTTTTT.

The chain is built from TRBV10-1 and TRBJ2-3; 13 bases map to TRBD2. The CDR3 contains 17 residues. Trimming at V came to 4 bases and at J to 3 bases, leaving 7 bases not matched to a gene. Germline CDR1 reads WNHNN; CDR2 reads SYGVQD (reference sequence). The CDR3 sequence: CASSATSGGAKTDTQYF. The CDR3 bases are TGCGCCAGCAGTGCCACTAGCGGGGGGGCCAAAACAGATACGCAGTATTTT.

For this clone: One junction end disagrees with the germline gene, perhaps due to a read error. The gene calls are TRBV5-5 and TRBJ2-2; D perhaps matches TRBD2 (6 bases). CDR3 length equals 16 residues. CDR1 and CDR2 from the germline V gene are SGHKS and YYEKEE (reference sequence). CDR3 sequence (DNA): TGTGCCAGCATCTTGACCGCGGGATCGAACACCGGGGAGCTGTTTTTT. It specifies CASILTAGSNTGELFF. The complete variable domain, with remaining parts taken from reference TRBV5-5 and TRBJ2-2, reads DAGVTQSPTHLIKTRGQQVTLRCSPISGHKSVSWYQQVLGQGPQFIFQYYEKEERGRGNFPDRFSARQFPNYSSELNVNALLLGDSALYLCASILTAGSNTGELFFGEGSRLTVL.

The CDR3 DNA reads TGTGCCAGTAGCTATAGTCACAGGGCTAACACTGAAGCTTTCTTT. Protein sequence: CASSYSHRANTEAFF. The V and J genes are TRBV19 and TRBJ1-1, with D maybe TRBD1 (6 bases). The germline CDR1 and CDR2 sequences are LNHDA and SQIVND (reference sequence). This CDR3 region has 15 residues. The V end lost 6 bases, the J end lost 2 bases, and 16 bases lay between the germline ends.

The rearrangement joins TRBV9 to TRBJ1-4, with a tentative D call TRBD1 (5 bases). The CDR3 covers 15 residues. The germline V gene has CDR1 SGDLS and CDR2 YYNGEE. The ends were cut back, 0 bases at V and 8 bases at J, with 14 bases in the middle. The CDR3 bases are TGTGCCAGCAGCGTAGGGGTCAGGGTAGGCGAAAAACTGTTTTTT. Amino acids: CASSVGVRVGEKLFF.

The chain joins TRBV19 to TRBJ2-1; the match to TRBD2 covers 11 bases. Germline V gene sequence: CDR1 LNHDA, CDR2 SQIVND (reference sequence). Unmatched junction bases numbered 7, after V lost 5 bases and J lost 7 bases. The CDR3 has 15 amino acids. The CDR3 is CASSFRLAGRNEQFF. The CDR3 DNA reads TGTGCCAGTAGTTTCCGACTAGCGGGGAGAAATGAGCAGTTCTTC.

The rearrangement uses TRBV28 and TRBJ1-2, with 7 bases fitting TRBD1. The CDR3 loop spans 13 amino acids. Germline V gene sequence: CDR1 MDHEN, CDR2 SYDVKM. Trimming took 6 bases from V and 4 from J; bases not matched to a gene: 5. CDR3 sequence: CASRPTGAYGYTF. CDR3 sequence (DNA): TGTGCCAGCAGACCCACAGGGGCCTATGGCTACACCTTC.